This T cell receptor (beta chain) derives from a study of cytomegalovirus exposure and HLA in healthy donors. Study results and caveats: In vitro experiments confirmed that three CMV-associated chains were specific for CMV antigens. Several of the most significant clusters were apparently associated with common viral pathogens in a later analysis. As immune exposure information, only CMV serostatus was available. After further analysis at a later stage, around 17,000 TCR beta sequences were associated with HLA alleles at 0.05 false discovery rate.

PCR primers comprised 60 Vbeta and 13 Jbeta primers. Produced via immunoSEQ multiplex PCR; TCRdb's table is partial and in-frame only. The data contain 100,000 to 150,000 clones, over 75% of them singletons. Germline V gene data show CDR1 as GTSNPN and CDR2 as SVGIG (reference sequence). V lost 2 bases to trimming and J lost 3 bases, with 13 bases between them. The CDR3 is 14 residues long. In regard to this clone: Its antigen remains unidentified.

Sequenced: PBMCs. The receptor's source is a woman in her forties in good health and CMV-seropositive. The chain employs TRBV30 and TRBJ1-2; D unclear. The CDR3 DNA follows: TGTGCCTGGAGTCTGGTGGAGGGCCACTATGGCTACACCTTC. The encoded protein is CAWSLVEGHYGYTF.